This T cell receptor (beta chain) derives from a study of CD8 T cells in Susac syndrome. Turning to the study itself: The Susac syndrome patients were therapy-naive, on corticosteroids, or on intravenous immunoglobulin alone at blood draw.

Germline-derived CDR1 and CDR2 are MDHEN and SYDVKM. V lost 11 bases to trimming and J lost 2 bases, with 10 bases between them. This CDR3 is 11 amino acids long. cDNA came from roughly 0.47 to 1 ug RNA primed by random hexamers. With immunoSEQ multiplex PCR, TCR beta CDR3 was amplified across 54 Vbeta and 13 Jbeta. Via MiXCR, TCRdb re-called the immunoSEQ multiplex PCR reads, giving one row per CDR3 protein. The sample shows under 200,000 distinct CDR3 sequences, roughly 95% of them seen only once. CD8+ and CD4+ blood T cells underwent TCR beta sequencing. Negative isolation yielded CD8+ and CD4+ T cells; FACS enriched TEMRA cells.

The specimen was CD4+ T cells from PBMCs. This TCR was sampled from a human donor with Susac syndrome. The chain couples TRBV28 to TRBJ2-7; no clear D. For the CDR3, the DNA is TGTGCCTCCGTAGCTGCCTACGAGCAGTACTTC. Amino acids: CASVAAYEQYF.